One sample yielded the 21 T cell receptor beta chains listed below, sequenced in a study of blood T cell repertoires in COVID-19. Assay: immunoSEQ multiplex PCR; the TCRdb copy retains only in-frame clones and omits some. The sample holds about 50,000 clones; 75% to 90% are singletons and the top ten take about 6.5%. What was sequenced was peripheral blood. Receptor source: a man in his 60s with acute or convalescent COVID-19.

The chain joins TRBV4-1 to TRBJ2-2; 7 nucleotides line up with TRBD2. The CDR3 spans 15 residues. V lost 1 base and J lost 8; bases outside the gene matches: 7. Looked up from germline, CDR1 is MGHRA and CDR2 is YSYEKL. CDR3 amino acids: CASSQGRLAGGELFF. The DNA for the CDR3 is TGCGCCAGCAGCCAAGGCCGACTAGCAGGTGGGGAGCTGTTTTTT.

V gene TRBV21-1 combines with J gene TRBJ1-1. TRBV21-1 is labeled a pseudogene. This CDR3 has 14 amino acids. The CDR3 is CASSKEGRSSEAFF. The CDR3 coding sequence is TGTGCCAGCAGCAAAGAGGGGAGGTCTTCTGAAGCTTTCTTT.

CDR3 DNA sequence: TGTGCCAGCAGACGCGGACAGGTAAAAGAGACCCAGTACTTC. This codes for CASRRGQVKETQYF. The chain links TRBV2 to TRBJ2-5; 7 nucleotides align to TRBD1. V trimming: 6 bases; J trimming: 3 bases; junction bases outside the gene matches: 7. The germline CDR1 and CDR2 sequences are SNHLY and FYNNEI. CDR3 length: 14 amino acids.

This clone was detected only a few times. This chain links TRBV5-6 with TRBJ2-7; 12 bases agree with TRBD2. The ends lost 0 bases at V and 4 bases at J; junction bases unmatched: 5. Germline values: CDR1 SGHDT, CDR2 YYEEEE. The CDR3 spans 16 residues. CDR3 bases: TGTGCCAGCAGCTTGGCTAGCGGGAGGGTACCTTACGAGCAGTACTTC. Residues: CASSLASGRVPYEQYF.

The V call is TRBV30, the J call TRBJ2-7; tentative D call: TRBD1 (5 bases). The CDR3 has 10 residues. Germline lookup yields CDR1 GTSNPN and CDR2 SVGIG (reference sequence). The CDR3 protein is CAVSGNEQYF. The CDR3 nucleotides are TGTGCGGTGTCAGGGAACGAGCAGTACTTC.

This clone was seen once. The rearrangement links TRBV5-1 to TRBJ2-5; TRBD1 aligns across 8 bases. The CDR3 is 14 amino acids. Germline lookup yields CDR1 SGHRS and CDR2 YFSETQ. V was clipped by 4 bases and J by 7 bases; unmatched bases: 9. Here the CDR3 DNA reads TGCGCCAGCAGCAGGGGGACAGGCGAAAGGACCCAGTACTTC. Protein: CASSRGTGERTQYF.

This clone came up a few times. The rearrangement uses TRBV5-4 and TRBJ2-7; tentative D call: TRBD1 (6 bases). The CDR3 length is 13 residues. The germline V gene has CDR1 SGHNT and CDR2 YYREEE (reference sequence). Trimming removed 2 bases at V and 3 bases at J, with 9 bases between. The CDR3 loop reads CASSLGDNYEQYF. As DNA, the CDR3 is TGTGCCAGCAGCTTAGGGGACAACTACGAGCAGTACTTC.

The V and J genes are TRBV9 and TRBJ2-1; 11 positions match TRBD2. CDR3 length: 15 residues. Germline CDR1 is SGDLS and CDR2 is YYNGEE. V dropped 4 bases and J dropped 10; count of bases not matched to a gene: 10. The CDR3 loop reads CASSPSGTSGREQFF. In nucleotides, the CDR3 is TGTGCCAGCAGCCCATCCGGGACTAGCGGTAGGGAGCAGTTCTTC.

This clone appeared a few times. V usage is TRBV7-8 and J usage is TRBJ1-1; D ambiguous. The length of the CDR3 is 16 residues. Germline V gene lookup returns CDR1 SGHVS and CDR2 FQNEAQ. V was cut by 4 bases and J by 0 bases, with 15 bases left in between. The CDR3 sequence is CASSSQPLAVNTEAFF. CDR3 bases: TGTGCCAGCAGCTCCCAGCCGCTGGCGGTGAACACTGAAGCTTTCTTT.

V usage is TRBV5-5 and J usage is TRBJ2-7; 8 bases match TRBD1. The trim removed 4 bases at V and 6 bases at J, leaving 9 bases unmatched. Germline CDR1 SGHKS, CDR2 YYEKEE (reference sequence). The CDR3 extends over 14 amino acids. For the CDR3, the DNA is TGTGCCAGCAGCCCTGGACAGGGTTGGCGCGAGCAGTACTTC. Translating gives CASSPGQGWREQYF. Drawing the rest from reference TRBV5-5 and TRBJ2-7, the complete variable domain is DAGVTQSPTHLIKTRGQQVTLRCSPISGHKSVSWYQQVLGQGPQFIFQYYEKEERGRGNFPDRFSARQFPNYSSELNVNALLLGDSALYLCASSPGQGWREQYFGPGTRLTVT.

The chain couples TRBV10-1 to TRBJ2-1; TRBD2 matches 10 bases. Germline-derived CDR1 and CDR2 are WNHNN and SYGVQD (reference sequence). The CDR3 consists of 15 residues. Trimming took 0 bases from V and 7 from J; bases not matched to a gene: 3. The DNA of the CDR3 is TGCGCCAGCAGTGAGTCCCTAGCGGGAGTGAATGAGCAGTTCTTC. Translated, it gives CASSESLAGVNEQFF.

This rearrangement joins TRBV29-1 to TRBJ2-1; a possible D gene is TRBD1 (6 bases). V lost 6 bases and J 3 bases, leaving 12 bases between the germline ends. The CDR3 runs 13 residues. From germline, CDR1 is SQVTM and CDR2 ANQGSEA. The CDR3 protein is CSVAGTYYNEQFF. The CDR3 DNA reads as TGCAGCGTCGCCGGGACATACTACAATGAGCAGTTCTTC.

V and J are TRBV27 and TRBJ2-1; 10 bases agree with TRBD1. This CDR3 is built from 15 residues. The germline V gene has CDR1 MNHEY and CDR2 SMNVEV (reference sequence). The trim removed 6 bases at V and 2 bases at J, leaving 4 bases unmatched. CDR3 sequence reads: CASRKDRGPYNEQFF. The CDR3 nucleotides are TGTGCCAGCAGGAAAGACAGGGGGCCCTACAATGAGCAGTTCTTC.

With regard to this clone: One end of the junction fails to match germline, which may point to a read error. V is TRBV6-5 and J is TRBJ1-2; D gene ambiguous. Per the germline V gene, CDR1 is MNHEY and CDR2 is SVGAGI. The CDR3 contains 12 residues. CDR3 bases: TGTGCCAGCAGTTACGTGGGAGGCCGAGCCGCCTTC. Translating gives CASSYVGGRAAF.

This clone was counted a single time. The gene calls are TRBV5-1 and TRBJ2-3; no clear D. The CDR3 is 13 amino acids. The V and J ends lost 4 bases and 7 bases respectively, with 13 bases between them. Germline lookup yields CDR1 SGHRS and CDR2 YFSETQ. The chain's CDR3 is CASSPRGPYTQYF. CDR3 DNA: TGCGCCAGCAGCCCTAGAGGCCCTTATACGCAGTATTTT.

The V call is TRBV27, the J call TRBJ2-4; the match to TRBD1 covers 10 bases. The CDR3 loop spans 13 amino acids. Germline lookup yields CDR1 MNHEY and CDR2 SMNVEV (reference sequence). V was pared by 5 bases and J by 12 bases, with 7 bases of the junction left unmatched. CDR3 sequence (DNA): TGTGCCAGCAGTGTGACAGGGGGCGCTTATCAGTACTTC. It yields the protein CASSVTGGAYQYF.

This clone was detected once. Other DNA sequences in this specimen translate into the identical CDR3. J is TRBJ2-5 and V is TRBV24-1; 10 nucleotides match TRBD2. The CDR3 has 15 residues. The V and J ends lost 4 bases and 4 bases, in that order; junction bases with no gene match: 5. Germline CDR1 and CDR2: KGHDR and SFDVKD. The CDR3 loop reads CATSDPSGSGETQYF. The CDR3 bases are TGTGCCACCAGTGACCCTAGCGGGAGTGGAGAGACCCAGTACTTC.

The V call is TRBV7-3, the J call TRBJ2-1; 7 nucleotides align to TRBD2. Trimming at V came to 2 bases and at J to 4 bases, leaving 5 bases not matched to a gene. The CDR3 has 15 residues. Germline CDR1 and CDR2: SGHTA and FQGTGA. CDR3 region: CASSLAGAAYNEQFF. The CDR3 region has the DNA TGTGCCAGCAGCTTAGCGGGAGCGGCTTACAATGAGCAGTTCTTC.

The V gene is TRBV9, the J gene TRBJ2-3; 10 bases agree with TRBD2. V was pared by 1 base and J by 4 bases, with 3 bases of the junction left unmatched. CDR1 and CDR2 (germline): SGDLS, YYNGEE. The CDR3 is 15 residues long. The CDR3 region is CASSVSSGSADTQYF. CDR3 coding DNA: TGTGCCAGCAGCGTATCTAGCGGGAGTGCAGATACGCAGTATTTT.

V and J are TRBV6-6 and TRBJ2-5; D remains ambiguous. The V end was cut by 5 bases, the J end by 5 bases, with 12 bases between. The CDR3 is made up of 13 amino acids. Germline values: CDR1 MNHNY, CDR2 SVGAGI (reference sequence). The DNA of the CDR3 is TGTGCCAGCAGTAGGAGTTACCGGGAGACCCAGTACTTC. Translated: CASSRSYRETQYF.

By sample share, this clone is large. V and J are TRBV30 and TRBJ2-2, with D tentatively TRBD2 (7 bases). CDR1 is GTSNPN and CDR2 is SVGIG in the germline V gene (reference sequence). The CDR3 extends over 15 amino acids. Trimming removed 2 bases from V and 5 bases from J, with 15 bases in between. CDR3 in DNA: TGTGCCTGGAGTAGGGGGGGAGGAGAGACCGGGGAGCTGTTTTTT. This codes for CAWSRGGGETGELFF.